The clone carrying this TCR beta chain was observed a few times. Measured with immunoSEQ multiplex PCR; TCRdb has only the in-frame clones, and not every one. There are 90,000 to 130,000 clones in the sample; about nine tenths occur only once, and around 2.5% lies in the top ten. The CDR3 contains 14 residues. The V and J ends lost 5 bases and 2 bases respectively, with 13 bases between them. The germline CDR1 and CDR2 sequences are SEHNR and FQNEAQ (reference sequence). This sample is part of a study of T cell responses to AZD1222 COVID-19 vaccine. The sample was peripheral blood, taken 28 days after the second AZD1222 dose. J is TRBJ2-7 and V is TRBV7-9; tentative D call: TRBD1 (5 bases). The sequence was obtained from an adult who received the AZD1222 COVID-19 vaccine. This CDR3 reads CASSPNRGPYEQYF. CDR3 coding DNA: TGTGCCAGCAGCCCTAATAGGGGCCCCTACGAGCAGTACTTC.